The entry below gives a single TCR beta chain sequence along with its context. What this receptor recognizes is not known. There are no base qualities to consult, and no much larger clone falls within one base. The data belong to a study of hypomethylating agent response in myelodysplastic syndrome (dated by TCRdb to the early 2020s). For the wider study: The hypomethylating agents azacitidine (about 70% of the 11) or decitabine (3 of 11) were used to treat the patients. The cohort included fewer than ten male and a couple of female myelodysplastic syndrome patients. Patients had a mean age of about 78 +/- 6.2 years, and a diploid cytogenetic profile was the most common. TET2 mutation was identified most frequently, being present in 5 of 11 patients. Roughly six patients had a response of complete response or hematologic improvement, and about 5 patients did not respond. Response was defined as complete response or hematologic improvement, and patients who met neither criterion were classified as non-responders. Study-wide findings and limitations: The shared GLIPH2 clusters might recognize novel MDS antigens, but this possibility was not confirmed and requires experimental validation. Novel clonotypes were found to emerge more often in responders, whereas more contracted clonotypes were observed in non-responders after treatment. No significant change in richness, rarefaction diversity or clonality was detected after hypomethylating agent treatment, either across all patients or within response groups. Age matching of healthy control donors to MDS patients was not performed, and the MDS versus healthy comparison could have been impacted by this lack of age matching. The cohort was small, with only around eleven patients analyzed.

As encoded in the germline V gene, CDR1 is SQVTM while CDR2 is ANQGSEA. The germline V end is reduced by 6 bases and the J end by 0 bases; junction bases left unmatched: 6. Including cysteine and phenylalanine, the CDR3 has 14 amino acids. The kept DNA is CDR3 alone, 42 bases in frame from the first base. Libraries were prepared through the immunoSEQ multiplex PCR assay. Sequencing was run at survey resolution with two replicates of roughly 200 ng each, for a total of approximately 400 ng of DNA per sample. Using multiplex PCR primers aimed at V and J genes, the hsTCRB kit picked up rearranged TCRB sequences in genomic DNA. To amplify the CDR3 region, the first PCR ran for about 30 cycles with the QIAGEN Multiplex PCR Kit. Sample barcodes and Illumina adapters were added to each replicate in a roughly 8-cycle second PCR. Pooled libraries were quantified with a QuantStudio 6 and the KAPA library quantification kit. Approximately 16 pM of pooled libraries were sequenced on an Illumina MiSeq with 156-cycle single-end reads and a 15-cycle index read. From the authors' description of their analysis: Of roughly 170,000 unique clonotypes, 1.5% to 2% were flagged by VDJdb annotation as previously reported viral-epitope-specific. The immunoSEQ Data Assistant and immunoSEQ Analyzer converted raw reads into normalized, annotated TCRB repertoires. BioAnalyzer and version 0.6.5 of the immunarch R package were the tools used for clonotype analysis. Every repertoire was downsampled to the clone count of the smallest repertoire before richness was estimated. Clonotypes were categorized as expanded, contracted or novel by Fisher's exact tests, where a novel clonotype had zero frequency before treatment. Significantly changed CDR3 beta sequences were clustered with GLIPH2 using simulation_depth=1000 and kmer_min_depth=3, and CDR3s shorter than five residues were excluded. This immuneACCESS table, as held by TCRdb, lists in-frame sequences with V and J called but not all clones. Of the missing ones, under half trace to an unresolved V gene in checked studies; the others have no known cause. Clone size and V and J calls were adopted from that table, with D and trimming inferred from the DNA. The sample data list some 4,500 clones, and over 75% of these were observed just once. 15% to 18% of the sample lies in the top ten.

Bulk bone marrow was analyzed, and T-cell subsets were not sorted. Bone marrow from about a dozen myelodysplastic syndrome patients, collected before and after hypomethylating agent therapy, underwent immunosequencing of the TCR beta CDR3 regions. For longitudinal repertoire tracking, every patient provided one baseline bone marrow and two to three bone marrows collected at different post-treatment timepoints. Whole bone marrow served as the source for genomic DNA extraction, with DNA quality checked using TapeStation, NanoDrop OneC and PicoGreen assays. This receptor was taken from a human donor with myelodysplastic syndrome. The chain employs TRBV29-1 and TRBJ2-3, and 7 junctional nucleotides match TRBD2. The specimen was bone marrow, collected before or after starting hypomethylating agent treatment for myelodysplastic syndrome (not recorded which). The CDR3 in this case is CSVAGGRSTDTQYF. The sequence in DNA is TGCAGCGTCGCGGGCGGGAGAAGCACAGATACGCAGTATTTT.